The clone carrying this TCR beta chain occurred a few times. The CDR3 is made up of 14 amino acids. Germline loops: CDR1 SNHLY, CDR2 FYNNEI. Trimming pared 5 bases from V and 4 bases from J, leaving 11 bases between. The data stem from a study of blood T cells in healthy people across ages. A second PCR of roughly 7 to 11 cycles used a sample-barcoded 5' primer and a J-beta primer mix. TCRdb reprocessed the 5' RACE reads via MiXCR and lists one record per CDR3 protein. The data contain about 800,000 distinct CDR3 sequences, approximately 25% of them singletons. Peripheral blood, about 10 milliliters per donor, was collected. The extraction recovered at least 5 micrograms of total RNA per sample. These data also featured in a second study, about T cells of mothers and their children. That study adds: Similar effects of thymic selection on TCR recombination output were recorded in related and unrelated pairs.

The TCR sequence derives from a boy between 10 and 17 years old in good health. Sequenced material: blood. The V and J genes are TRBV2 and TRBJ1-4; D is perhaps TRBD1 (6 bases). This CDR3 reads CASSRTAINEKLFF. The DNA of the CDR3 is TGTGCCAGCAGTAGGACAGCGATTAATGAAAAACTGTTTTTT.